This T cell receptor beta chain was retrieved from a study of T cell responses to AZD1222 COVID-19 vaccine. A word on this clone: No antigen is known for it.

Findings of the study overall: Clonal diversity may have been underestimated, and the donors were mostly white British, with more females than males. Vaccine-associated CD4 TCRs spanned spike, dominant at 160-218 and 743-854. At baseline, seropositivity was found in only 5 to 7 AZD1222 recipients.

Pooled in the analysis were second doses at about 4 or about 12 weeks. Using immunoSEQ multiplex PCR, the repertoire was profiled, and TCRdb retains in-frame clones only, with some absent. Of approximately 150,000 clones in the sample, under 90% were seen once. The CDR3 consists of 16 residues. Germline CDR1 reads LNHDA; CDR2 reads SQIVND (reference sequence). Trimming at V came to 6 bases and at J to 0 bases, leaving 7 bases not matched to a gene. The V and J genes are TRBV19 and TRBJ2-2; the match to TRBD1 covers 7 bases. The sequence was obtained from an adult who received the AZD1222 COVID-19 vaccine. Material: peripheral blood, obtained 28 days after the second AZD1222 dose. CDR3 residues: CASRKTGVTNTGELFF. The DNA of the CDR3 is TGTGCCAGTAGAAAAACAGGGGTGACGAACACCGGGGAGCTGTTTTTT.